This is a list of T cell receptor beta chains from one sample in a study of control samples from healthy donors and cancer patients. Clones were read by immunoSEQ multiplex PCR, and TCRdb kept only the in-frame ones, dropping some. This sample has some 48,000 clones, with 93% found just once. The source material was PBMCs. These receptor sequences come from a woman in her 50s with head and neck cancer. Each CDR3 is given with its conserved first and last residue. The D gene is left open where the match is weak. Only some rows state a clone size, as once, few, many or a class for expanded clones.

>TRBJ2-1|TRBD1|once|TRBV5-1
CASAPGQGIYNEQFF
TGCGCCAGCGCCCCGGGACAGGGGATCTACAATGAGCAGTTCTTC
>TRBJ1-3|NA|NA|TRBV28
CASSLPLGGNTIYF
TGTGCCAGCAGTTTACCCCTCGGAGGAAACACCATATATTTT
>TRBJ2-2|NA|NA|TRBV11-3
CASSSSRVPGELFF
TGTGCCAGCAGCTCGTCCAGGGTTCCCGGGGAGCTGTTTTTT
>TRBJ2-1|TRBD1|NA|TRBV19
CASRRRQGAGYNEQFF
TGTGCCAGTAGGAGAAGACAGGGGGCAGGCTACAATGAGCAGTTCTTC
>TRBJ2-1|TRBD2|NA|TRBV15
CATSRDFGGGLDYNEQFF
TGTGCCACCAGCAGAGATTTTGGCGGGGGACTGGACTACAATGAGCAGTTCTTC
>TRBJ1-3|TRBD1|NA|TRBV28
CASSFDRGGNTIYF
TGTGCCAGCAGTTTCGACAGGGGCGGAAACACCATATATTTT
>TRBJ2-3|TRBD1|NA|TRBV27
CASSSDRAPDTQYF
TGTGCCAGCAGTAGCGACAGGGCCCCAGATACGCAGTATTTT
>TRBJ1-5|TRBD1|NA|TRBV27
CASSGGQGSQPQHF
TGTGCCAGCAGTGGTGGACAGGGAAGTCAGCCCCAGCATTTT
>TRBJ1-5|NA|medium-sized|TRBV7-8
CASSSGSHLNQPQHF
TGTGCCAGCAGTTCTGGGTCTCACCTTAATCAGCCCCAGCATTTT
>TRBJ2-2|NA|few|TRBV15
CATSRDLTAEELFF
TGTGCCACCAGCAGAGATCTAACAGCCGAGGAGCTGTTTTTT
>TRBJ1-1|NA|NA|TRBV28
CASSLWGPETEAFF
TGTGCCAGCAGTTTGTGGGGGCCCGAGACTGAAGCTTTCTTT
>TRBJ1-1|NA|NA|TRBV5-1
CASSLSRERNTEAFF
TGCGCCAGCAGCTTGAGCAGGGAACGGAACACTGAAGCTTTCTTT
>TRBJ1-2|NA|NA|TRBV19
CASSIDSGVSYGYTF
TGTGCCAGTAGTATAGATTCGGGGGTGAGCTATGGCTACACCTTC
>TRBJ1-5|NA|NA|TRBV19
CASSIVTGHQPQHF
TGTGCCAGTAGTATAGTCACAGGGCATCAGCCCCAGCATTTT
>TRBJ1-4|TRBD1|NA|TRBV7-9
CASSSPDREKLFF
TGTGCCAGCAGCTCCCCGGACAGGGAAAAACTGTTTTTT
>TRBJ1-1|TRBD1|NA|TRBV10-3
CAISEFGQGVTEAFF
TGTGCCATCAGTGAGTTCGGACAGGGGGTCACTGAAGCTTTCTTT
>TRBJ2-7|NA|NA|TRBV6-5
CATQRTRNYEQYF
TGTGCCACCCAACGGACTCGCAACTACGAGCAGTACTTC
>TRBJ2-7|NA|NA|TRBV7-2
CASSFNRVKSHEQYF
TGTGCCAGCAGCTTTAACCGGGTTAAAAGCCACGAGCAGTACTTC
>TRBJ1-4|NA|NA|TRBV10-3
CAAGRANEKLFF
TGTGCCGCCGGCAGGGCTAATGAAAAACTGTTTTTT
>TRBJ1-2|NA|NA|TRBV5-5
CASSQIGTATGGYTF
TGTGCCAGCAGCCAGATTGGGACCGCCACAGGAGGCTACACCTTC
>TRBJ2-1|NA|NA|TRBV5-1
CASSPKRGGWYNEQFF
TGCGCCAGCAGCCCTAAAAGGGGGGGATGGTACAATGAGCAGTTCTTC
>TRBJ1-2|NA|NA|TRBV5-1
CASSLLRAGDYGYTF
TGCGCCAGCAGCTTGTTAAGGGCGGGTGACTATGGCTACACCTTC
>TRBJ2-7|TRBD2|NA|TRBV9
CASSVGGSGSYEQYF
TGTGCCAGCAGCGTAGGGGGGAGCGGGAGCTACGAGCAGTACTTC
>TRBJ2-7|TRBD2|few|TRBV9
CASSVGPSGRGGLSYEQYF
TGTGCCAGCAGCGTAGGTCCTAGCGGGAGAGGGGGATTGTCCTACGAGCAGTACTTC
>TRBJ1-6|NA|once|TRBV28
CASSWTGRNSPLHF
TGTGCCAGCAGTTGGACGGGGCGGAATTCACCCCTCCACTTT
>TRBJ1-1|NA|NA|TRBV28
CASSLYLNTEAFF
TGTGCCAGCAGTTTATACCTGAACACTGAAGCTTTCTTT
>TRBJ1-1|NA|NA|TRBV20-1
CSARQSLEAFF
TGCAGTGCTAGACAGAGCCTTGAAGCTTTCTTT
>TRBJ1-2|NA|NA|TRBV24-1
CATSDFSGNGYTF
TGTGCCACCAGTGATTTTTCAGGGAATGGCTACACCTTC
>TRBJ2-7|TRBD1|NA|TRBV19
CASRGQGRQEQYF
TGTGCCAGTAGGGGACAGGGTCGGCAGGAGCAGTACTTC
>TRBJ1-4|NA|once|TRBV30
CAWSTVLGEKLFF
TGTGCCTGGAGTACCGTCCTTGGGGAAAAACTGTTTTTT
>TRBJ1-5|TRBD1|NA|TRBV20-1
CSASGGTGISQPQHF
TGCAGTGCTAGTGGGGGGACAGGGATTTCTCAGCCCCAGCATTTT
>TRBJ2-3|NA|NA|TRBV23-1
CASSQRGGHYTDTQYF
TGCGCCAGCAGTCAGAGGGGAGGTCATTACACAGATACGCAGTATTTT
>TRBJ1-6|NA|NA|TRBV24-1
CATSEQGIGSPLHF
TGTGCCACCAGCGAACAGGGAATAGGATCACCCCTCCACTTT
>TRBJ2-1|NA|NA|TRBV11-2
CASSPGTGYNEQFF
TGTGCCAGCAGCCCCGGGACGGGTTACAATGAGCAGTTCTTC
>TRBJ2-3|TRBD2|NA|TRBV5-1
CASSLAIVGGASTDTQYF
TGCGCCAGCAGCTTGGCCATTGTCGGGGGGGCCAGCACAGATACGCAGTATTTT
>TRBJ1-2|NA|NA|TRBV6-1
CASSERLAANNGYTF
TGTGCCAGCAGTGAAAGGTTAGCGGCTAACAATGGCTACACCTTC
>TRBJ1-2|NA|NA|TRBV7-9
CASSLDSPNYGYTF
TGTGCCAGCAGCTTAGACAGTCCTAACTATGGCTACACCTTC
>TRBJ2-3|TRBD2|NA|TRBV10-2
CASSQTSGGEDTQYF
TGCGCCAGCAGCCAGACTAGCGGGGGGGAAGATACGCAGTATTTT
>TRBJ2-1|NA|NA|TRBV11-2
CASSPRQVRGDEQFF
TGTGCCAGCAGCCCCCGACAGGTCAGGGGGGATGAGCAGTTCTTC
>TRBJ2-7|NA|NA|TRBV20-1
CSAGGGDEQYF
TGCAGTGCAGGGGGAGGAGACGAGCAGTACTTC
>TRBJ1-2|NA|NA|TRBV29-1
CSVQMNYGYTF
TGCAGCGTTCAAATGAACTATGGCTACACCTTC
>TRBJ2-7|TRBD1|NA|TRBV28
CASQGQGTAYEQYF
TGTGCCAGCCAAGGACAGGGCACCGCCTACGAGCAGTACTTC
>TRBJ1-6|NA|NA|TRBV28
CASTTGTNSPLHF
TGTGCCAGCACAACAGGGACGAATTCACCCCTCCACTTT
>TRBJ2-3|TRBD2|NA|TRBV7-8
CASSLGIAGGPDTQYF
TGTGCCAGCAGCTTAGGAATAGCGGGGGGCCCAGATACGCAGTATTTT
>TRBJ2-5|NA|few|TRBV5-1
CASSLEGQETQYF
TGCGCCAGCAGCTTGGAGGGTCAAGAGACCCAGTACTTC
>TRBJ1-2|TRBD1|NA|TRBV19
CASRPDRGTYGYTF
TGTGCCAGTAGACCGGACAGGGGGACCTATGGCTACACCTTC
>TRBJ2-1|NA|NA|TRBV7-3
CASSLERGVDEQFF
TGTGCCAGCAGCTTAGAAAGGGGAGTCGATGAGCAGTTCTTC
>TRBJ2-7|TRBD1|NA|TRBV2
CASSDDQGAYEQYF
TGTGCCAGCAGTGATGACCAGGGGGCCTACGAGCAGTACTTC
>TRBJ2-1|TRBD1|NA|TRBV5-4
CASSLEGTEIPMGQFF
TGTGCCAGCAGCTTGGAAGGGACAGAGATCCCAATGGGGCAGTTCTTC
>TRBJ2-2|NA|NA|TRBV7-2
CASSLIKNTGELFF
TGTGCCAGCAGCTTAATTAAGAACACCGGGGAGCTGTTTTTT
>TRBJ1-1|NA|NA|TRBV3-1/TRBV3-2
CASSHGGSTEAFF
TGTGCCAGCAGCCATGGAGGATCGACTGAAGCTTTCTTT
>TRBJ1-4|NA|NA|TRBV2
CASSVPQGNEKLFF
TGTGCCAGCAGTGTGCCTCAGGGAAATGAAAAACTGTTTTTT
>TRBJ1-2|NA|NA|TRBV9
CASSAVTWGYTF
TGTGCCAGCAGCGCAGTAACTTGGGGCTACACCTTC
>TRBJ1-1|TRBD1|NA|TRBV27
CASSGWDRGRHTEAFF
TGTGCCAGCAGTGGGTGGGACAGGGGACGCCACACTGAAGCTTTCTTT
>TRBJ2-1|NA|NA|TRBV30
CAYGISEEQFF
TGTGCCTATGGGATATCCGAGGAGCAGTTCTTC
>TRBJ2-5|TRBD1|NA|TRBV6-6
CASSATGGAETQYF
TGTGCCAGCAGCGCCACAGGGGGCGCGGAGACCCAGTACTTC